This T cell receptor (beta chain) was profiled in a study of blood T cell repertoires in COVID-19. Between the trimmed V and J ends, which lost 1 base and 6 bases, there was a span of 11 bases. The CDR3 totals 14 residues. The germline V gene has CDR1 SGDLS and CDR2 YYNGEE. The repertoire was sequenced with immunoSEQ multiplex PCR; TCRdb's copy has only in-frame clones and lacks some. The sample holds 120,000 or so clones, roughly 89% seen once. The chain carries TRBV9 and TRBJ1-5, with D possibly TRBD1 on 5 matching bases. The sample taken for sequencing was PBMCs or T cells enriched from blood (not recorded which). This clonotype originated in a woman aged 30 to 39 who had recovered from COVID-19. The DNA for the CDR3 is TGTGCCAGCAGCGTATGGGGGGGAGTTCAGCCCCAGCATTTT. Translation: CASSVWGGVQPQHF.